Each of the 8 T cell receptor beta chains below was sequenced from the same sample in a study of cytomegalovirus exposure and HLA in healthy donors. Primers included in the PCR were 60 Vbeta and 13 Jbeta primers. The table came from immunoSEQ multiplex PCR; TCRdb's copy has only in-frame clones and leaves some out. The repertoire holds 100,000 to 150,000 clones, with 82% as singletons. Sequences were obtained from PBMCs. These TCRs come from a boy between 2 and 10 years old in good health and CMV-seronegative.

The rearrangement uses TRBV5-8 and TRBJ1-1, with unresolved D. From germline, CDR1 is SGHTS and CDR2 YDEGEE. Trimming left V 0 bases short and J 9 bases short, with 21 bases between. This CDR3 comprises 16 residues. The CDR3 nucleotides read TGTGCCAGCAGCTTGGATCCGGGTGAACCACGCCGACAAGCTTTCTTT. Translated: CASSLDPGEPRRQAFF. Full variable domain (missing parts from reference TRBV5-8 and TRBJ1-1): EAGVTQSPTHLIKTRGQQATLRCSPISGHTSVYWYQQALGLGLQFLLWYDEGEERNRGNFPPRFSGRQFPNYSSELNVNALELEDSALYLCASSLDPGEPRRQAFFGQGTRLTVV.

The chain carries TRBV6-5 and TRBJ1-5; D may be TRBD1 (5 bases). The germline V gene has CDR1 MNHEY and CDR2 SVGAGI. This CDR3 contains 15 residues. Trimming shortened V by 0 bases and J by 1 base, and 7 bases separated the two germline ends. Here the CDR3 reads CASSYSQGSNQPQHF. The CDR3, as DNA: TGTGCCAGCAGTTACTCGCAGGGAAGCAATCAGCCCCAGCATTTT.

The chain carries TRBV4-1 and TRBJ1-5; D gene ambiguous. The CDR3 has 15 amino acids. Trimming removed 0 bases at V and 5 bases at J, with 11 bases between. The germline V gene has CDR1 MGHRA and CDR2 YSYEKL. The CDR3 sequence: CASSQDRRKDQPQHF. The CDR3 bases are TGCGCCAGCAGCCAAGATAGGAGGAAGGATCAGCCCCAGCATTTT.

V and J are TRBV27 and TRBJ1-2; 7 bases fit TRBD1. CDR3 size: 15 residues. Germline V gives CDR1 MNHEY, CDR2 SMNVEV (reference sequence). The junction had 10 bases not matched to a gene; V was cut back by 4 bases and J by 5 bases. CDR3 in DNA: TGTGCCAGCAGTTCGGAGGTAGGGGACAGTTATGGCTACACCTTC. Its protein is CASSSEVGDSYGYTF.

This chain joins TRBV6-5 and TRBJ2-7; perhaps TRBD1 as D (6 bases). V dropped 7 bases and J dropped 3 bases, with 16 bases sitting between them. This CDR3 spans 14 amino acids. Germline CDR1 reads MNHEY; CDR2 reads SVGAGI. DNA for the CDR3: TGTGCCAGCACCCATCGGGACACCTTCTACGAGCAGTACTTC. Protein: CASTHRDTFYEQYF.

This clone was observed once. The chain combines TRBV4-1 with TRBJ1-5; 9 bases match TRBD1. V shed 3 bases, J shed 0 bases, and the junction held 21 bases outside the gene matches. The V gene's germline CDR1 is MGHRA and CDR2 YSYEKL. This CDR3 region has 22 residues. CDR3 sequence (DNA): TGCGCCAGCAGCCATCGATGGCTGAAAGGGGGACAGGGTCCATATAGCAATCAGCCCCAGCATTTT. Translated, it gives CASSHRWLKGGQGPYSNQPQHF.

This rearrangement joins TRBV27 to TRBJ2-3; 10 nucleotides agree with TRBD1. There are 15 residues in the CDR3. J gave up 4 bases and V 5 bases, and 6 bases lay outside the gene matches. CDR1 MNHEY and CDR2 SMNVEV come from the germline V gene (reference sequence). CDR3 sequence: CASSALDRGADTQYF. DNA for the CDR3: TGTGCCAGCAGTGCTCTGGACAGGGGGGCAGATACGCAGTATTTT.

This sequence joins TRBV29-1 and TRBJ2-7; 16 bases match TRBD2. The CDR3 length is 14 residues. The junction had 6 bases not matched to a gene; V was cut back by 3 bases and J by 10 bases. Looked up from germline, CDR1 is SQVTM and CDR2 is ANQGSEA. This chain's CDR3 is CSVEGTSGGVPQYF. The CDR3 DNA is TGCAGCGTTGAGGGGACTAGCGGGGGGGTCCCACAGTACTTC.